The sequence of this TCR beta chain was determined in a study of early T cells in non-severe SARS-CoV-2 infection. Study context: The chains were unpaired, and the sequenced material was bulk RNA from unsorted whole blood.

Study-wide points: Matching against VDJdb likely underestimated virus-specific expansions, favoring anti-spike CD8.

Germline V gene sequence: CDR1 MNHEY, CDR2 SMNVEV (reference sequence). The CDR3 loop spans 13 amino acids. Trimming took 5 bases from V and 2 from J, leaving 10 bases between them. This clonotype has a count of ten or more. Its antigen is as yet unknown. Separate cDNA molecules each had unique molecular identifiers attached to them. TCRdb fed the 5' RACE reads into MiXCR, producing one record per CDR3 protein. The sample lists tens of thousands of distinct CDR3 sequences, over 5% occurring once. V is TRBV27 and J is TRBJ2-7; D gene unclear. Source material: whole blood. The sequence came from an adult who was a healthcare worker with PCR-confirmed SARS-CoV-2 infection or an uninfected control (not recorded which). This chain's CDR3 is CASSPTEAYEQYF. In DNA form, the CDR3 reads TGTGCCAGCAGTCCGACTGAGGCCTACGAGCAGTACTTC.